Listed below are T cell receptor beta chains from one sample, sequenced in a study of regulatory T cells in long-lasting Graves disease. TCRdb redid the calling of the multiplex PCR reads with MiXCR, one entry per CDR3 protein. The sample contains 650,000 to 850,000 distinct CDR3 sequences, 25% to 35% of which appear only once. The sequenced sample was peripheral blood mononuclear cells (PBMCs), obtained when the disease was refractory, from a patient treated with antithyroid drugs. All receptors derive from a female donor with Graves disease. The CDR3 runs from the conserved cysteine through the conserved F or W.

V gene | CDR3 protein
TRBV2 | CASRGSGTGVYSNQPQHF
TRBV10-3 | CAISVRRGKSETQYF
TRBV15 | CASSFGMGYGYTF
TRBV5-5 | CASSARDRGVGYQPQHF
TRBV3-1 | CASSLARGRDSYFNTEAFF
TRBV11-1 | CASSRQQGTTGNTIYF
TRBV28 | CASSFTHLSAGTMNTEAFF
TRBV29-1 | CSHSLGGSNYGYTF
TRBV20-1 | CSAPQTGNYGYTF
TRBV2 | CASSETDRGPYGYTF
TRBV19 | CASRPQGEETQYF
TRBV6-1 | CASRRTASSGELFF
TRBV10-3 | CAIRAENTEAFF
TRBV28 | CASSFSTRAETQYF
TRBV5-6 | CASSLDMAGDEQYF
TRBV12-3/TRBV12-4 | CASSLGLSFGYTF
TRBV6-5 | CASSSGTVYSYTF
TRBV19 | CASSIGTGALFEAFF
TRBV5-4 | CASRVAGNTEAFF
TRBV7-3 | CASSLSGNQGSPLHF
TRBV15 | CATSITGTGVLSGNTIYF
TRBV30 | CAWDSGPYTEAFF
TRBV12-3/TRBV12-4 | CASSLGGGETQYF
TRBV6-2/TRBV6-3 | CASRAGGTSGSREQYF
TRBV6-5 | CASSYGSEAFF
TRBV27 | CASKVGGGTEAFF
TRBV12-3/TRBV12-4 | CASSPTAGGNTIYF
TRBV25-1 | CASSDRTGAWETQYF
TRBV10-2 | CASRTGNTDTQYF
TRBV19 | CASSRRTGGVQPQHF
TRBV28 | CASSLVGGRDGTDTQYF
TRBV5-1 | CASSFGQGWSNTEAFF
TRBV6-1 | CASSTGLPQHF
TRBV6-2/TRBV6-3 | CASSAGMGVHYGYTF
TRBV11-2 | CASSLVGGGLGETQYF
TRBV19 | CASSIDRTGSRYTF
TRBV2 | CASSASGTVNTEAFF
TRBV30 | CAWKVAGGNTGELFF
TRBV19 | CASRGTSGSGETQYF
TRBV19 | CASSISNRRGVDGYTF